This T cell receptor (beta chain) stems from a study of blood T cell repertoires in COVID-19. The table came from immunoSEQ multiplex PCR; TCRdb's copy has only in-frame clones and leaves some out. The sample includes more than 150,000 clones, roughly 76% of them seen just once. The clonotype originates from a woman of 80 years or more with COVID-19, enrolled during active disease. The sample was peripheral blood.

This CDR3 is CASSPTGALNQPQHF. The CDR3 nucleotides are TGTGCCAGCAGTCCGACAGGGGCGCTCAATCAGCCCCAGCATTTT. This rearrangement joins TRBV28 to TRBJ1-5, with 8 bases fitting TRBD1. The CDR3 is 15 residues long. The germline gives CDR1 MDHEN, CDR2 SYDVKM. Losses at the gene ends were 5 bases for V and 3 bases for J; bases not matched to a gene: 6.